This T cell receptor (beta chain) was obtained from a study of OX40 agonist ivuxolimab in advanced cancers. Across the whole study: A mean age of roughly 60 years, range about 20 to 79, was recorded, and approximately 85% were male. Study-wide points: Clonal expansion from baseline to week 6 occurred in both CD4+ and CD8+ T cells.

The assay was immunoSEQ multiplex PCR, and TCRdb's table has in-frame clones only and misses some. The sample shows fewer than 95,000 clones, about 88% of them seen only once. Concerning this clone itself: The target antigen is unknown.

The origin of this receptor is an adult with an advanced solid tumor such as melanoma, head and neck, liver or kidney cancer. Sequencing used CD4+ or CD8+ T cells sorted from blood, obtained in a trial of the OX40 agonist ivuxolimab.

For the CDR3, the DNA is TGTGCCAGCAGCCCCGGGACCCAAGAGACCCAGTACTTC. Protein product: CASSPGTQETQYF. This chain links TRBV6-5 with TRBJ2-5; either TRBD1 or TRBD2 may supply D (5 bases each). Trimming shortened V by 6 bases and J by 1 base, and 9 bases separated the two germline ends. CDR3 length: 13 residues. Per the germline V gene, CDR1 is MNHEY and CDR2 is SVGAGI.